These 23 T cell receptor beta chains were sequenced from one sample in a study of Ad26.COV2.S vaccination and SARS-CoV-2 variants. Noted treatment: roughly 19 received Ad26.COV2.S at low or high dose, single or two shots; 5 received placebo; per-sample allocation not given. Sampling was performed 63 days after the first vaccine or placebo injection. TCRdb keeps only in-frame clones here, not all; method: immunoSEQ multiplex PCR. Of fewer than 400,000 clones detected, roughly nine tenths appear once; the ten largest clones hold 5% to 6.5%. This specimen consisted of peripheral blood, obtained in a trial of Ad26.COV2.S vaccine versus placebo. The receptors were sampled from a person aged 18-60 years who received the Ad26.COV2.S COVID-19 vaccine or a placebo.

The V gene is TRBV12-3 or TRBV12-4, the J gene TRBJ1-1, with D uncertain. The CDR3 is made up of 13 amino acids. Trimming took off 3 bases at V and 8 bases at J, with 13 bases between the two ends. The CDR3 bases are TGTGCCAGCAGTTTTGAAGGATCTTTAGAAGCTTTCTTT. Amino acid sequence: CASSFEGSLEAFF.

The V gene is TRBV7-9, the J gene TRBJ1-4; D perhaps matches TRBD1 (6 bases). V was shortened by 10 bases and J by 7 bases, with 13 bases between the two germline ends. This CDR3 comprises 12 residues. The germline gives CDR1 SEHNR, CDR2 FQNEAQ (reference sequence). The CDR3 region has the DNA TGTGCCACTGAACAGGGAGGTGAAAAACTGTTTTTT. This codes for CATEQGGEKLFF.

The chain uses TRBV7-9 and TRBJ2-1, with 9 bases aligning to TRBD2. Germline CDR1 SEHNR, CDR2 FQNEAQ (reference sequence). There are 15 residues in the CDR3. V lost 4 bases and J lost 4; bases outside the gene matches: 5. DNA for the CDR3: TGTGCCAGCAGCTCTAGCGGGGCCGGATACAATGAGCAGTTCTTC. Protein: CASSSSGAGYNEQFF. The variable domain in full, with the rest retrieved from reference TRBV7-9 and TRBJ2-1, is DTGVSQNPRHKITKRGQNVTFRCDPISEHNRLYWYRQTLGQGPEFLTYFQNEAQLEKSRLLSDRFSAERPKGSFSTLEIQRTEQGDSAMYLCASSSSGAGYNEQFFGPGTRLTVL.

This clone was seen once. The V gene is TRBV6-1, the J gene TRBJ2-1; D unclear. This CDR3 contains 13 residues. Trimming left V 1 base short and J 3 bases short, with 4 bases between. CDR1 and CDR2 (germline): MNHNS, SASEGT. CDR3 loop: CASSEGYYNEQFF. DNA for the CDR3: TGTGCCAGCAGTGAAGGCTACTACAATGAGCAGTTCTTC.

The chain joins TRBV27 to TRBJ1-5; tentative D call: TRBD1 (6 bases). There are 14 residues in the CDR3. The V end was cut by 5 bases, the J end by 4 bases, with 12 bases between. Germline V gives CDR1 MNHEY, CDR2 SMNVEV (reference sequence). The CDR3 nucleotides are TGTGCCAGCAGTCCCCTGGACAGTAATCAGCCCCAGCATTTT. It specifies CASSPLDSNQPQHF.

The chain couples TRBV12-3 or TRBV12-4 to TRBJ2-7; D remains ambiguous. Between the trimmed V and J ends, which lost 6 bases and 4 bases, there was a span of 10 bases. The CDR3 is made up of 12 amino acids. The CDR3 spells CASRSLKYEQYF. The CDR3 DNA reads as TGTGCCAGCAGATCACTAAAGTACGAGCAGTACTTC.

V and J are TRBV29-1 and TRBJ1-1, with D uncertain. Trimming took 3 bases from V and 13 from J, leaving 18 bases between them. The CDR3 consists of 12 residues. CDR1 and CDR2 from the germline V gene are SQVTM and ANQGSEA. CDR3 sequence reads: CSVDLPGGRDFF. CDR3 bases: TGCAGCGTTGACCTTCCAGGAGGACGAGATTTCTTT.

The chain couples TRBV7-9 to TRBJ2-3; perhaps TRBD2 as D (5 bases). V lost 5 bases and J 1 base, leaving 10 bases between the germline ends. The CDR3 has 14 residues. Germline V lookup: CDR1 SEHNR, CDR2 FQNEAQ (reference sequence). CDR3 in DNA: TGTGCCAGCAGCCCCAGCGGCCGCACAGATACGCAGTATTTT. Translated: CASSPSGRTDTQYF.

The chain is built from TRBV25-1 and TRBJ1-4; D gene unclear. Trimming pared 0 bases from V and 5 bases from J, leaving 7 bases between. CDR1 is MGHDK, CDR2 SYGVNS, per germline. This CDR3 comprises 14 residues. As DNA, the CDR3 is TGTGCCAGCAGTGAATACGGCAGAAATGAAAAACTGTTTTTT. Its protein is CASSEYGRNEKLFF.

The chain carries TRBV5-8 and TRBJ2-1; the match to TRBD1 covers 8 bases. CDR1 is SGHTS, CDR2 YDEGEE, per germline. The CDR3 has 14 amino acids. Germline trimming cut 4 bases from V and 8 bases from J; bases unmatched to any gene: 8. The CDR3 coding sequence is TGTGCCAGCAGCCCCGGACAGGGCTTTGATGAGCAGTTCTTC. Its translation is CASSPGQGFDEQFF. Filled out from reference TRBV5-8 and TRBJ2-1, the complete variable domain reads EAGVTQSPTHLIKTRGQQATLRCSPISGHTSVYWYQQALGLGLQFLLWYDEGEERNRGNFPPRFSGRQFPNYSSELNVNALELEDSALYLCASSPGQGFDEQFFGPGTRLTVL.

The V gene is TRBV7-3, the J gene TRBJ2-3; 8 bases are a match to TRBD2. The germline gives CDR1 SGHTA, CDR2 FQGTGA. V trimming: 2 bases; J trimming: 5 bases; junction bases outside the gene matches: 9. The CDR3 loop spans 16 amino acids. CDR3 in amino acids: CASSLRVSGMVDTQYF. CDR3 DNA sequence: TGTGCCAGCAGCTTACGGGTTAGCGGGATGGTAGATACGCAGTATTTT.

V gene TRBV19 combines with J gene TRBJ1-5, with D hard to call. CDR3 length: 16 residues. Germline loops: CDR1 LNHDA, CDR2 SQIVND (reference sequence). The V and J ends lost 10 bases and 0 bases respectively, with 19 bases between them. The CDR3 loop reads CATPRAERYSNQPQHF. For the CDR3, the DNA is TGTGCCACACCGCGAGCAGAAAGATATAGCAATCAGCCCCAGCATTTT.

The chain uses TRBV15 and TRBJ1-1; a possible D gene is TRBD1 (5 bases). V gave up 2 bases and J gave up 8 bases, with 12 bases separating them. CDR1 and CDR2 from the germline V gene are LNHNV and YYDKDF (reference sequence). The CDR3 loop spans 13 amino acids. The CDR3 loop reads CATSRSTQVEAFF. DNA of the CDR3: TGTGCCACCAGCAGATCGACACAGGTAGAAGCTTTCTTT.

Only a few counts were recorded for this clone. V usage is TRBV5-4 and J usage is TRBJ1-1, with 11 bases lining up with TRBD1. The CDR3 consists of 16 residues. With V trimmed by 3 bases and J by 5 bases, 9 bases remained unmatched. Per germline, CDR1 SGHNT and CDR2 YYREEE (reference sequence). The CDR3 loop reads CASSWGGQGAITEAFF. CDR3 nucleotide sequence: TGTGCCAGCAGCTGGGGAGGACAGGGGGCAATAACTGAAGCTTTCTTT.

The chain recombines TRBV11-2 with TRBJ2-7, with TRBD2 matching over 10 bases. Germline trimming cut 5 bases from V and 5 bases from J; bases unmatched to any gene: 6. The CDR3 loop spans 14 amino acids. The germline V gene encodes CDR1 SGHAT and CDR2 FQNNGV. In nucleotides, the CDR3 is TGTGCCAGCAGCCAAAGCGGGGGGGCCAACGAGCAGTACTTC. This codes for CASSQSGGANEQYF.

V usage is TRBV6-5 and J usage is TRBJ1-5, with D possibly TRBD1 on 6 matching bases. The CDR3 is 15 amino acids. V dropped 7 bases and J dropped 7 bases, with 20 bases sitting between them. Per the germline V gene, CDR1 is MNHEY and CDR2 is SVGAGI. As DNA, the CDR3 is TGTGCCAGCATCTCACTGGGGGGCGTGAGACAGCCCCAGCATTTT. Translated: CASISLGGVRQPQHF.

This clone came up once. This chain links TRBV7-5 with TRBJ2-7. TRBV7-5 is deemed a pseudogene. The CDR3 runs 16 residues. CDR3 DNA: TGTGCCAGAAATCTGGAGTGGACCTATTCTTTCTACGAGCAGTACTTC. Its protein is CARNLEWTYSFYEQYF.

This clone has only one observation. The V and J genes are TRBV4-1 and TRBJ1-1, with no clear D. The CDR3 is 14 residues long. V shed 4 bases and J shed 2 bases, with 11 bases lying between them. Germline lookup yields CDR1 MGHRA and CDR2 YSYEKL. CDR3 loop: CASSPLWPNTEAFF. CDR3 in DNA: TGCGCCAGCAGCCCCCTATGGCCAAACACTGAAGCTTTCTTT.

The rearrangement joins TRBV5-1 to TRBJ2-5; D is perhaps TRBD1 (5 bases). The CDR3 contains 16 residues. Germline-derived CDR1 and CDR2 are SGHRS and YFSETQ. V was clipped by 1 base and J by 1 base, with 14 bases between them. The CDR3: CASSLSDIRGQETQYF. The CDR3 nucleotides are TGCGCCAGCAGCTTGTCGGACATCAGAGGCCAAGAGACCCAGTACTTC.

This sequence joins TRBV7-9 and TRBJ1-1; D uncertain. The V gene lost 8 bases and the J gene lost 6 bases, with 10 bases spanning the gap. Germline V lookup: CDR1 SEHNR, CDR2 FQNEAQ (reference sequence). The CDR3 length is 11 residues. The DNA for the CDR3 is TGTGCCAGCCGTAGTCCGGCTGAAGCTTTCTTT. Translation: CASRSPAEAFF.

This clone was picked up one time. The chain joins TRBV11-2 to TRBJ2-3; the D gene is possibly TRBD2 (5 bases). V lost 4 bases and J lost 0, with 14 bases in between. Germline CDR1 and CDR2: SGHAT and FQNNGV. This CDR3 region has 16 residues. The CDR3 reads CASSSATGLSTDTQYF. In DNA form, the CDR3 reads TGTGCCAGCAGCTCCGCCACGGGATTAAGCACAGATACGCAGTATTTT. The complete variable domain, with remaining parts taken from reference TRBV11-2 and TRBJ2-3, reads EAGVAQSPRYKIIEKRQSVAFWCNPISGHATLYWYQQILGQGPKLLIQFQNNGVVDDSQLPKDRFSAERLKGVDSTLKIQPAKLEDSAVYLCASSSATGLSTDTQYFGPGTRLTVL.

The rearrangement uses TRBV13 and TRBJ1-1; no definite D call. CDR1 PRHDT and CDR2 FYEKMQ come from the germline V gene (reference sequence). The CDR3 runs 17 residues. Trimming pared 5 bases from V and 0 bases from J, leaving 19 bases between. CDR3 residues: CASSIGEIFRMNTEAFF. The CDR3 DNA is TGTGCCAGCAGCATCGGGGAGATTTTTCGTATGAACACTGAAGCTTTCTTT.

The chain employs TRBV6-4 and TRBJ2-3; 12 bases line up with TRBD2. The CDR3 runs 15 residues. The V and J ends lost 7 bases and 5 bases, in that order; junction bases with no gene match: 7. The germline V gene encodes CDR1 MRHNA and CDR2 SNTAGT. In DNA, the CDR3 is TGTGCCAGCACGAGAGGACTAGCGGGAAAAGATACGCAGTATTTT. It encodes CASTRGLAGKDTQYF.